This record covers a single T cell receptor beta chain. It lacks a known antigen. The record has no base qualities; no much larger clone is one base away. Other nucleotide sequences in the sample specify the same CDR3. From the germline V gene (reference sequence), CDR1 is GTSNPN and CDR2 is SVGIG. V loses 1 base at its end and J loses 5 bases; junction bases beyond the gene matches: 1. Measured from the cysteine to the phenylalanine, the CDR3 is 12 residues long. Here the CDR3 DNA is all that survives: 36 bases in frame from base 1. The data were obtained in a study of control samples from healthy donors and cancer patients (dated by TCRdb to the early 2020s). Preparation of the library involved the immunoSEQ multiplex PCR assay. As stored in TCRdb, this immuneACCESS dataset retains in-frame rearrangements with V and J assigned. A fraction of the clones does not appear; measured against another copy, unresolved V genes explain less than half of the discrepancy, and the remainder lacks a known reason. Within this sample are roughly 450,000 clones, with 90% of them counted one time only. The ten biggest clones cover 5% to 8% of the sample.

The rearrangement joined TRBV30 to TRBJ1-1, and 7 junction bases match TRBD1. The clonotype was recovered from a man aged 40-55 years with head and neck cancer. Source material: PBMCs. The nucleotides are TGTGCCTGGAGTGACAGGGGAACTGAAGCTTTCTTT. Its protein product is CAWSDRGTEAFF.